A selection of T cell receptor beta chains follows, all from one sample in a study of molecular identifiers for immune sequencing clone quantification. TCRdb reprocessed the PCR reads with MiXCR, giving one entry per CDR3 protein. The data show some 320,000 distinct CDR3 sequences, 24% seen once. Source material: naive CD8+ T cells from blood, with Jurkat cell RNA spiked in. The origin of the receptors is a human donor in good health. Some libraries in this study had Jurkat cell RNA spiked in. Both conserved end residues are part of each CDR3.

CDR3	V	J
CASSYPGTGLTEAFF	TRBV13	TRBJ1-1
CASSPWLAGDQEPQYF	TRBV5-1	TRBJ2-5
CAISEARLASTDTQYF	TRBV10-3	TRBJ2-3
CATKGTSGIRTDTQYF	TRBV6-2/TRBV6-3	TRBJ2-3
CASRLTGGADTQYF	TRBV7-6	TRBJ2-3
CASNLSYEQYF	TRBV7-8	TRBJ2-7
CASSLTDGGRQPQHF	TRBV7-8	TRBJ1-5
CSVEDRSREQYF	TRBV29-1	TRBJ2-7
CASSLGGADTQYF	TRBV7-3	TRBJ2-3
CAGSLVGQGAPNEQFF	TRBV27	TRBJ2-1
CASSMAGIHEQYF	TRBV19	TRBJ2-7
CASSLMDRASQETQYF	TRBV28	TRBJ2-5
CASSFGWAVYEQYF	TRBV7-2	TRBJ2-7
CASGLGSYEQYF	TRBV6-6	TRBJ2-7
CATSDDLWNEQFF	TRBV24-1	TRBJ2-1
CSARDNRGSIHNQSQHF	TRBV20-1	TRBJ1-5
CASSLSGQPYEQYF	TRBV7-9	TRBJ2-7
CASSSSGTVPEQYF	TRBV2	TRBJ2-7
CSVDPDSATEAFF	TRBV29-1	TRBJ1-1
CASSLDRTSGGTTDTQYF	TRBV9	TRBJ2-3
CASSQESSGGSYEQYF	TRBV4-3	TRBJ2-7
CASSIGGPDTQYF	TRBV19	TRBJ2-3
CATSDLSSHNEQFF	TRBV24-1	TRBJ2-1
CSVGERGQGGETQYF	TRBV29-1	TRBJ2-5
CASSQDLTGVLQPQHF	TRBV4-3	TRBJ1-5
CASRGTLRGAHWTQYF	TRBV23-1	TRBJ2-5
CASSVKTGGETQYF	TRBV4-3	TRBJ2-5
CASKLTSVGLAGPAEQYF	TRBV6-5	TRBJ2-7
CASSPWTGLNTEAFF	TRBV4-3	TRBJ1-1
CASSPPNTAAFF	TRBV7-9	TRBJ1-1